This T cell receptor (beta chain) derives from a study of blood T cell repertoires in COVID-19. Sequencing used immunoSEQ multiplex PCR; TCRdb keeps in-frame clones, though not all of them. The sample contains around 230,000 clones, about 80% of which appear only once. Germline CDR1 and CDR2: MDHEN and SYDVKM. Trimming cost V 5 bases and J 1 base, with 12 bases left between them. The CDR3 contains 15 residues. Sequencing input: PBMCs or T cells enriched from blood (not recorded which). The chain recombines TRBV28 with TRBJ1-5; D unclear. This receptor was identified in a man aged 35 to 55 who had recovered from COVID-19. CDR3 coding DNA: TGTGCCAGCAGTGAGGGTCCCGGCAGCAATCAGCCCCAGCATTTT. The encoded protein is CASSEGPGSNQPQHF.